This TCR beta chain was retrieved from a study of shared clonotypes between healthy human individuals. Trimming cost V 3 bases and J 6 bases, with 9 bases left between them. The germline V gene encodes CDR1 LNHDA and CDR2 SQIVND (reference sequence). The CDR3 sequence is 13 residues long. Produced via immunoSEQ multiplex PCR; TCRdb's table is partial and in-frame only. The sample carries about 610,000 clones, 90% to 97% recorded once. CD45RO-negative, CCR7-selected cells formed the naive CD8 fraction, which excluded terminally differentiated effector memory CD45RA+ cells. The chain combines TRBV19 with TRBJ2-1; D possibly matches TRBD1 or TRBD2 (5 bases each). Sequencing input: naive CD8+ T cells sorted from blood. This TCR was sampled from a woman aged 30 to 39 in good health. The CDR3 here is CASSIPGTNEQFF. The CDR3 DNA reads as TGTGCCAGTAGTATCCCAGGGACCAATGAGCAGTTCTTC.